The rows below give T cell receptor beta chains drawn from one sample of a study of cytomegalovirus exposure and HLA in healthy donors. Clones were sequenced by immunoSEQ multiplex PCR, and TCRdb holds only the in-frame ones, with some missing. The sample contains about 140,000 clones, around 75% of which appear only once. Sequenced input: PBMCs. Receptors originate from a female donor in good health and CMV-seronegative. Both conserved end residues are part of each CDR3. A D gene is named only where the DNA matches it firmly. The listing skips clone size in some rows; elsewhere it reads once, few, many or a size class.

>.|TRBD2|17|TRBV10-2|TRBJ2-7
TGCGCCAGCAGTGACCCCCCCGGGACTAGCGGGGGACCGGAGCAGTACTTC
CASSDPPGTSGGPEQYF
>.|.|14|TRBV11-2|TRBJ2-7
TGTGCCAGCAGCCGCCCCCAGGGAAGTTACGAGCAGTACTTC
CASSRPQGSYEQYF
>.|TRBD2|15|TRBV27|TRBJ2-7
TGTGCCAGCAGTCCTGGACTAGCGGGGGACTACGAGCAGTACTTC
CASSPGLAGDYEQYF
>few|.|14|TRBV18|TRBJ1-1
TGTGCCAGCTCACAATATACAGGGAACACTGAAGCTTTCTTT
CASSQYTGNTEAFF
>.|TRBD2|16|TRBV5-1|TRBJ2-3
TGCGCCAGCAGCTTGGTCACTAGCGGGAGCGCAGATACGCAGTATTTT
CASSLVTSGSADTQYF
>few|.|15|TRBV28|TRBJ2-7
TGTGCCAGCAGCCCCAGGAGCGGTAACTCCTACGAGCAGTACTTC
CASSPRSGNSYEQYF
>.|TRBD1|15|TRBV19|TRBJ2-7
TGTGCCAGTAGTGGGGGGACAGGGAAACTGGACGAGCAGTACTTC
CASSGGTGKLDEQYF
>.|.|11|TRBV20-1|TRBJ1-1
TGCAGTGGGAGGGAGAACACTGAAGCTTTCTTT
CSGRENTEAFF
>.|TRBD1|12|TRBV19|TRBJ1-1
TGTGCCAGTAGTAAGCCAGGGGGACAAGCTTTCTTT
CASSKPGGQAFF
>.|TRBD1|17|TRBV10-2|TRBJ1-5
TGCGCCAGCAGTGAGTCATCCAGGGGGGATAGCAATCAGCCCCAGCATTTT
CASSESSRGDSNQPQHF
>.|TRBD2|16|TRBV13|TRBJ2-5
TGTGCCAGCAGCTTAGGCGGTCTAGCGGGTTGGGAGACCCAGTACTTC
CASSLGGLAGWETQYF
>.|TRBD1|15|TRBV4-1|TRBJ1-5
TGCGCCAGCAGCCAAGTGACAGGGGCAACTCAGCCCCAGCATTTT
CASSQVTGATQPQHF
>.|.|13|TRBV27|TRBJ2-7
TGTGCCAGCAGGGGCGGGGCCTCCTACGAGCAGTACTTC
CASRGGASYEQYF
>.|TRBD1|15|TRBV28|TRBJ2-5
TGTGCCAGCAGACTACCCGGGACAGAACAAGAGACCCAGTACTTC
CASRLPGTEQETQYF
>.|TRBD1|15|TRBV11-1|TRBJ2-1
TGTGCCAGCAGCCCCGGACAGGGGAAGGACAATGAGCAGTTCTTC
CASSPGQGKDNEQFF
>few|TRBD2|16|TRBV5-8|TRBJ2-5
TGTGCCAGCAGTTCGCCGGGACTAGCGGATGGAAAGACCCAGTACTTC
CASSSPGLADGKTQYF
>.|TRBD1|16|TRBV29-1|TRBJ1-2
TGCAGCGTTGGAGGGGGCGGGGAGTGGCAAAGCTATGGCTACACCTTC
CSVGGGGEWQSYGYTF
>.|TRBD2|17|TRBV7-7|TRBJ2-5
TGTGCCAGCAGCTTATGGCTAGCGGGAGAGGGGCAAGAGACCCAGTACTTC
CASSLWLAGEGQETQYF
>.|.|15|TRBV6-5|TRBJ1-5
TGTGCCAGCAGTCCGGGTCCCTATAGCAATCAGCCCCAGCATTTT
CASSPGPYSNQPQHF
>.|.|14|TRBV7-9|TRBJ2-2
TGTGCCAGCAGCTTGCTCGAGGGTCCCGGGGAGCTGTTTTTT
CASSLLEGPGELFF
>.|.|14|TRBV5-4|TRBJ2-7
TGTGCCAGCAGCTTAGGTCAGGCCCCCCACGAGCAGTACTTC
CASSLGQAPHEQYF
>.|.|11|TRBV20-1|TRBJ2-1
TGCAGTGACGATGGTGGGGGCCCGCAGTTCTTC
CSDDGGGPQFF
>.|.|15|TRBV11-3|TRBJ2-5
TGTGCCAGCAGCTTAGGAGTTGGGCAGGGAGAGACCCAGTACTTC
CASSLGVGQGETQYF
>.|TRBD1|14|TRBV19|TRBJ1-1
TGTGCCAGTCGGCCGAGACAGGGACCCACTGAAGCTTTCTTT
CASRPRQGPTEAFF
>once|TRBD1|15|TRBV28|TRBJ1-4
TGTGCCAGCACTAGGGAAGGACAGGGGGCTAAAAAACTGTTTTTT
CASTREGQGAKKLFF
>.|.|15|TRBV6-5|TRBJ1-1
TGTGCCAGCAGTTATTCCAGGGAAATGAACACTGAAGCTTTCTTT
CASSYSREMNTEAFF
>.|.|11|TRBV30|TRBJ1-1
TGTGCCTGGTCAGCGATAACTGAAGCTTTCTTT
CAWSAITEAFF
>.|.|15|TRBV5-1|TRBJ2-5
TGCGCCAGCCGTAATCTAGGCCAGCCTCAAGAGACCCAGTACTTC
CASRNLGQPQETQYF
>.|TRBD1|14|TRBV5-3|TRBJ2-5
TGTGCCAGAAGCATTGGACAGGAGCGGGAGACCCAGTACTTC
CARSIGQERETQYF
>.|TRBD1|16|TRBV5-1|TRBJ1-1
TGCGCCAGCAGCCCTGCACGGACAGGGGTAGGCACTGAAGCTTTCTTT
CASSPARTGVGTEAFF
>.|.|13|TRBV27|TRBJ2-5
TGTGCCAGCAGTAACCGGGATTCGGAGACCCAGTACTTC
CASSNRDSETQYF
>.|TRBD2|14|TRBV7-7|TRBJ2-1
TGTGCTAGCAGCTTCTCGACTAGCGCCAATGAGCAGTTCTTC
CASSFSTSANEQFF
>.|.|16|TRBV29-1|TRBJ1-1
TGCAGCACCCTAAGAGAGGGTCTACTAGGGAGCACTGAAGCTTTCTTT
CSTLREGLLGSTEAFF
>.|TRBD2|16|TRBV15|TRBJ2-7
TGTGCCACCAGCAGAATTCGACTAGCGGGAGACCACGAGCAGTACTTC
CATSRIRLAGDHEQYF
>.|.|11|TRBV29-1|TRBJ2-2
TGCAGCGCCGTGACAGCGGGGGAGCTGTTTTTT
CSAVTAGELFF
>.|TRBD2|16|TRBV9|TRBJ2-1
TGTGCCAGCAGTGGACTAGCGGGAGGAAACTACAATGAGCAGTTCTTC
CASSGLAGGNYNEQFF
>.|.|14|TRBV7-9|TRBJ1-4
TGTGCCAGCAGCTTTGCAGGGACTAATGAAAAACTGTTTTTT
CASSFAGTNEKLFF
>.|.|14|TRBV25-1|TRBJ1-5
TGTGCCAGCAGTGACGTCCAGGGAATCGAGCCCCAGCATTTT
CASSDVQGIEPQHF
>.|.|13|TRBV29-1|TRBJ2-5
TGCAGCGTTCAACAGGGCATTCAAGAGACCCAGTACTTC
CSVQQGIQETQYF
>.|TRBD1|14|TRBV6-6|TRBJ1-5
TGTGCCAGCAGTTCCATGACAGGGTTCCAGCCCCAGCATTTT
CASSSMTGFQPQHF
>.|.|14|TRBV12-5|TRBJ2-3
TGTGCTAGTGGTCTAGGACAGAGCACAGATACGCAGTATTTT
CASGLGQSTDTQYF
>.|.|14|TRBV7-6|TRBJ2-2
TGTGCCAGCAGCTTAGGGCCTTACACCGGGGAGCTGTTTTTT
CASSLGPYTGELFF
>.|.|15|TRBV7-9|TRBJ1-2
TGTGCCAGCAGCTCCAGGACAGTGGGGGTTTCTGGCTACACCTTC
CASSSRTVGVSGYTF
>once|.|16|TRBV5-1|TRBJ2-7
TGCGCCAGCAGCTTAAGTCCTCAGGACAAGTACTACGAGCAGTACTTC
CASSLSPQDKYYEQYF
>.|TRBD2|16|TRBV13|TRBJ2-7
TGTGCCAGCAGCCAGGGACTAGCGGGAGCCAAATACGAGCAGTACTTC
CASSQGLAGAKYEQYF
>once|.|14|TRBV28|TRBJ1-3
TGTGCCAGCAGTTCCCAGGTATCTGGAAACACCATATATTTT
CASSSQVSGNTIYF
>once|.|14|TRBV25-1|TRBJ2-5
TGTGCCAGCAGTGACCGGGCGCGGGGAGAGACCCAGTACTTC
CASSDRARGETQYF
>.|TRBD1|15|TRBV2|TRBJ1-1
TGTGCCAGCAGGGCCAGACAGGGAAAACACACTGAAGCTTTCTTT
CASRARQGKHTEAFF
>.|TRBD2|15|TRBV28|TRBJ2-7
TGTGCCAGCAGTCCGTTAGCGGGAGGGCCGTACGAGCAGTACTTC
CASSPLAGGPYEQYF
>.|.|13|TRBV5-8|TRBJ2-1
TGTGCCAGCAGCCTGCTTCACAGCGGTGAGCAGTTCTTC
CASSLLHSGEQFF
>.|.|15|TRBV7-9|TRBJ1-1
TGTGCCAGCAGCATACCTCCGGCAGGGAACACTGAAGCTTTCTTT
CASSIPPAGNTEAFF
>.|.|13|TRBV29-1|TRBJ2-7
TGCAGCGTTGAAGTAGGCACAGCTAACGAGCAGTACTTC
CSVEVGTANEQYF
>.|.|12|TRBV5-1|TRBJ2-1
TGCGCCAGCAGCATCACTAGGGTTGAGCAGTTCTTC
CASSITRVEQFF
>.|TRBD2|22|TRBV13|TRBJ2-1
TGTGCCAGCAGCCACTGGGGGGGGGCGAGACTAGCGGGAGGTAAAGCCTACAATGAGCAGTTCTTC
CASSHWGGARLAGGKAYNEQFF
>.|TRBD2|13|TRBV11-3|TRBJ2-7
TGTGCCAGCAGCCCCAGTGGGGGGGACGAGCAGTACTTC
CASSPSGGDEQYF
>.|TRBD1|17|TRBV5-6|TRBJ1-1
TGTGCCAGCATCTCAAGGACAGGGTACTCCACCAACACTGAAGCTTTCTTT
CASISRTGYSTNTEAFF